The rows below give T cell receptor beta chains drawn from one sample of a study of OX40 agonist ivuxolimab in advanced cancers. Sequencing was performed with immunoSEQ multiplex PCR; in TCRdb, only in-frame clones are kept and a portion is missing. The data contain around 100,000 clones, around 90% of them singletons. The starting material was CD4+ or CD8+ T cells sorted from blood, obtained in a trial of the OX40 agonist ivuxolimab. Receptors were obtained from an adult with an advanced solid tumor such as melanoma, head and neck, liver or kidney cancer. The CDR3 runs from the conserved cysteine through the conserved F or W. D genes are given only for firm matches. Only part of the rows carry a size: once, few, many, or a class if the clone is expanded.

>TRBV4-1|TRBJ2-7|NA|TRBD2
TGCGCCAGCAGCCAAGACCCGGGACTAGCGGGAGACTCCTACGAGCAGTACTTC
CASSQDPGLAGDSYEQYF
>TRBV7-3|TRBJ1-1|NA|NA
TGTGCCAGCAGCCCCAATAATTGGGGGCTGGACACTGAAGCTTTCTTT
CASSPNNWGLDTEAFF
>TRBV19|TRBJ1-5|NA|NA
TGTGCCAGTACAGGTTCGCGACAAAATCAGCCCCAGCATTTT
CASTGSRQNQPQHF
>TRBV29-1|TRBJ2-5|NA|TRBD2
TGCAGCGGACTTAGCGGGAGCCGGGGGGAGCAGTACTTC
CSGLSGSRGEQYF
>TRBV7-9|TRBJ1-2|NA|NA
TGTGCCAGCAGCCGAATCCGGACGGGGCAGGACTATGGCTACACCTTC
CASSRIRTGQDYGYTF
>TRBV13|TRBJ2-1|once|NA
TGTGCCAGCAGCCCGGACTCCAGCTCCTACAATGAGCAGTTCTTC
CASSPDSSSYNEQFF
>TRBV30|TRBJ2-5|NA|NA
TGTGCCTGGAGTGTATTGGCAGAAGAGACCCAGTACTTC
CAWSVLAEETQYF
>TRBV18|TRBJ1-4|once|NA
TGTGCCAGCTCACCTAGCGGCGGGCATAATGAAAAACTGTTTTTT
CASSPSGGHNEKLFF
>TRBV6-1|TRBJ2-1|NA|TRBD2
TGTGCCAGCAGTGTTACTAGCGGGACATACAATGAGCAGTTCTTC
CASSVTSGTYNEQFF
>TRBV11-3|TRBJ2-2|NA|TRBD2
TGTGCCAGCAGTAAGACTAGCGGGAGGGCCGTCGGGGAGCTGTTTTTT
CASSKTSGRAVGELFF
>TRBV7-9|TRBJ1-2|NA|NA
TGTGCCAGCAGTCAGGACAGTAACTATGGCTACACCTTC
CASSQDSNYGYTF
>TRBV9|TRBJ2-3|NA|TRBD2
TGTGCCAGCAGCGTAAGCGCGGGAGGACGGGATACGCAGTATTTT
CASSVSAGGRDTQYF
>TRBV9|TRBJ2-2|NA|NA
TGTGCCAGCAGCGTTTTGGGCAGCCCCCCGAACACCGGGGAGCTGTTTTTT
CASSVLGSPPNTGELFF
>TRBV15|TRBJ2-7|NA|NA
TGTGCCACCAGCAGAGTTACAGGGTACGAGCAGTACTTC
CATSRVTGYEQYF
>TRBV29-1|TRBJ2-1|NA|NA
TGCAGCTCCGGGACCGACAGGCGGCAGTTCTTC
CSSGTDRRQFF
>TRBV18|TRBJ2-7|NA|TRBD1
TGTGCCAGCTCACCCCTACAGGGGGCCAGAGGCGAGCAGTACTTC
CASSPLQGARGEQYF
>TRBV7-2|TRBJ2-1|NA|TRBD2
TGTGCCAGCAGCTTAGTTACGGGGAGGGCGTTCTTC
CASSLVTGRAFF
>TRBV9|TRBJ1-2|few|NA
TGTGCCAGCAGCTTTCGTCCGGGCAATGGCTACACCTTC
CASSFRPGNGYTF
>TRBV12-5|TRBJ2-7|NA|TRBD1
TGTGCTAGCTCCCGGACAGGCTTTTACGAGCAGTACTTC
CASSRTGFYEQYF
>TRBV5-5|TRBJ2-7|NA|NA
TGTGCCAGCAGCTTGGTCGCGGGCAGGACCTACGAGCAGTACTTC
CASSLVAGRTYEQYF
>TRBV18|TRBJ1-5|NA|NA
TGTGCCAGCTCACCTTTGGGCACTGGCAATCAGCCCCAGCATTTT
CASSPLGTGNQPQHF
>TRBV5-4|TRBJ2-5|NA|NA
TGTGCCAGCAGCTTGGCGGACGTAGGGGGGACCCAGTACTTC
CASSLADVGGTQYF
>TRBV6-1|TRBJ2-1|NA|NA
TGTGCCAGTTACTCGAGTCGGAATGAGCAGTTCTTC
CASYSSRNEQFF
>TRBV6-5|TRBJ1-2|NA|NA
TGTGCCAGCAGGGCCAGGGAAGTCAATGGCTACACCTTC
CASRAREVNGYTF
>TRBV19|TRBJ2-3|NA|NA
TGTGCCAGTAGGAGGCGTCTAGCAATTGCAGATACGCAGTATTTT
CASRRRLAIADTQYF
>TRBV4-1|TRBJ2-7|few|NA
TGCGCCAGCAGCCAAGTTTGGCAGGACGAGCAGTACTTC
CASSQVWQDEQYF
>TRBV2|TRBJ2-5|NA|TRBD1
TGTGCCAGCAGTACAGGGGAGATCGGGACCCAGTACTTC
CASSTGEIGTQYF
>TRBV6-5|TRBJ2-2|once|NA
TGTGCCAGCAGTTCCCCCCGGGGAGCCGGGGAGCTGTTTTTT
CASSSPRGAGELFF
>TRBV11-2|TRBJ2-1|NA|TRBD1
TGTGCCAGCAGCCAGAGGAGGGACAGGGGGGAAAATGAGCAGTTCTTC
CASSQRRDRGENEQFF
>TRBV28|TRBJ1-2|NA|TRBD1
TGTGCCAGCAGTTTCAGGGACAGCTATGGCTACACCTTC
CASSFRDSYGYTF
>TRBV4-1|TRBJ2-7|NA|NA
TGCGCCAGCAGCCAGGGCCAGGGATACTACGAGCAGTACTTC
CASSQGQGYYEQYF
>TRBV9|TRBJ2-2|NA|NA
TGTGCCAGCAGCGGGGGCGGGTTCGCGAACACCGGGGAGCTGTTTTTT
CASSGGGFANTGELFF
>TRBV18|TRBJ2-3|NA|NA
TGTGCCAGCTCATCGGGACCGAGAGCAGATACGCAGTATTTT
CASSSGPRADTQYF
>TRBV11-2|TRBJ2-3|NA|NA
TGTGCCAGCAGCCACGCCCGAGCGGGTGCTAGCACAGATACGCAGTATTTT
CASSHARAGASTDTQYF
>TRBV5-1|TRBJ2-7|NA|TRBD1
TGCGCCAGCGGACCAGGGGGCGGCTACGAGCAGTACTTC
CASGPGGGYEQYF
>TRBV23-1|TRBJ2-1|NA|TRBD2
TGCGCCAGCAGTCGGGCAGGGACTAGCGGGAGGGGGAGCTCCTACAATGAGCAGTTCTTC
CASSRAGTSGRGSSYNEQFF
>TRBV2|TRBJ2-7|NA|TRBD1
TGTGCCAGCAGCGATGGGACAGGCTACGAGCAGTACTTC
CASSDGTGYEQYF
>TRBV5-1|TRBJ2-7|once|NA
TGCGCCAGCAGCTTACAGGGAACGGACTACGAGCAGTACTTC
CASSLQGTDYEQYF
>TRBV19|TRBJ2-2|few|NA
TGTGCCAGTAGTATCTTCGGACTCAACACCGGGGAGCTGTTTTTT
CASSIFGLNTGELFF
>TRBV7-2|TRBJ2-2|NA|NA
TGTGCCAGCAGCCCCGGCGGGGCGAACACCGGGGAGCTGTTTTTT
CASSPGGANTGELFF
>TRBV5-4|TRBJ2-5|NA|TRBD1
TGTGCCAGCAGCCGCCGACAGGGAGAAAAAGAGACCCAGTACTTC
CASSRRQGEKETQYF
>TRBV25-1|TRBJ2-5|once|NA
TGTGCCAGCAGTGAAGGGACAGCGGGGACCCAGTACTTC
CASSEGTAGTQYF
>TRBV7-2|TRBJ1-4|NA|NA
TGTGCCAGCAGCTTAAATTTTGGGCCGGTGGAAAAACTGTTTTTT
CASSLNFGPVEKLFF
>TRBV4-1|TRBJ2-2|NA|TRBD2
TGCGCCAGCAGGTTCGGACTAGCGGGATTTTCCGGGGAGCTGTTTTTT
CASRFGLAGFSGELFF
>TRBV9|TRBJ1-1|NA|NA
TGTGCCAGCAGCGTGACGGGGGCGGGCACTGAAGCTTTCTTT
CASSVTGAGTEAFF
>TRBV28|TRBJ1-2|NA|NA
TGTGCCAGCAGTTTAAGGCAGGACTACGGCTACACCTTC
CASSLRQDYGYTF
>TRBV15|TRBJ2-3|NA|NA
TGTGCCACCAGCACAGGGAGCACAGATACGCAGTATTTT
CATSTGSTDTQYF
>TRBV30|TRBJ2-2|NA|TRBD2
TGTGCCTGGAGAGGGAGGGTCGCCGGGGAGCTGTTTTTT
CAWRGRVAGELFF
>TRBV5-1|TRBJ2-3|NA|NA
TGCGCCAGCAGAGAGGGAGGCACAGATACGCAGTATTTT
CASREGGTDTQYF
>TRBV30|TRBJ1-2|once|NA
TGTGCCTGGAGAGGCACTAACTATGGCTACACCTTC
CAWRGTNYGYTF
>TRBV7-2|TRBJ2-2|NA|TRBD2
TGTGCCAGCCACATTGAGGGGAGGGCGCTCGGCACCGGGGAGCTGTTTTTT
CASHIEGRALGTGELFF
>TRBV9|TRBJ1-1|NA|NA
TGTGCCAGCAGCCCCCCCGGGGCGGGTGGCACTGAAGCTTTCTTT
CASSPPGAGGTEAFF